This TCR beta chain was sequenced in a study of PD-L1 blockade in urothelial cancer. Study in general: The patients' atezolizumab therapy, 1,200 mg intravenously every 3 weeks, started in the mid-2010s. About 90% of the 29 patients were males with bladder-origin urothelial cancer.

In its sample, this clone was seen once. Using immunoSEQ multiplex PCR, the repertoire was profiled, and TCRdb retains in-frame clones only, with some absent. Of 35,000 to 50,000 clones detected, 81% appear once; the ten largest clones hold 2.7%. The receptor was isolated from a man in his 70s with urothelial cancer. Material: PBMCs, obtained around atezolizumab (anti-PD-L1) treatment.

CDR3 loop: CASSGHRGDEQYF. Written as DNA, the CDR3 is TGTGCCAGCAGTGGACACAGGGGCGACGAGCAGTACTTC. This chain uses TRBV25-1 with TRBJ2-7; 7 bases line up with TRBD1. V dropped 4 bases and J dropped 5; count of bases not matched to a gene: 5. Germline V CDR1 and CDR2: MGHDK, SYGVNS. This CDR3 contains 13 residues.